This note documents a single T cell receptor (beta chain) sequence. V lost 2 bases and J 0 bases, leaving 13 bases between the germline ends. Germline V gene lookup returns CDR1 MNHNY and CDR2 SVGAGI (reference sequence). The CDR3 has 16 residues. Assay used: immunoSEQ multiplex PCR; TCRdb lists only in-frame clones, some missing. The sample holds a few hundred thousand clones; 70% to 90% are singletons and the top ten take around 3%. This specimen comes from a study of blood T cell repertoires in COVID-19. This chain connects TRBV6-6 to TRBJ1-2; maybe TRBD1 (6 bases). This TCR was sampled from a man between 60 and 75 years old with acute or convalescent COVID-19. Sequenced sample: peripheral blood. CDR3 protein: CASSYLWTVTNYGYTF. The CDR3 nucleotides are TGTGCCAGCAGTTACCTTTGGACAGTGACTAACTATGGCTACACCTTC.